These 7 T cell receptor beta chains originate from one sample sequenced in a study of identical twins (dated by TCRdb to the mid-2010s). Libraries were made using 5' RACE. These reads were obtained on an Illumina HiSeq 2000. In TCRdb, the public reads were trimmed at Q25 with fastp and aligned with MiXCR, with productive beta chains retained. Entries that share a CDR3 protein sequence are merged under the most common genes and DNA. Recorded for this sample are roughly 1.6 million distinct CDR3 sequences; about 30% of them occurred a single time. The top ten clonotypes cover less than 0.35% of the sample. The sample taken for sequencing was cord blood. These receptors were obtained from a newborn girl in good health.

The rearrangement links TRBV5-1 to TRBJ1-1; possibly TRBD1 for D (6 bases). Trimming shortened V by 6 bases and J by 5 bases, and 20 bases separated the two germline ends. This CDR3 is 15 amino acids long. Germline V gives CDR1 SGHRS, CDR2 YFSETQ. CDR3 protein: CASTHRGAQGTEAFF. The CDR3 region has the DNA TGCGCCAGCACCCACCGGGGGGCGCAGGGGACTGAAGCTTTCTTT.

J is TRBJ1-2 and V is TRBV30, with D tentatively TRBD1 (5 bases). Germline CDR1 and CDR2: GTSNPN and SVGIG (reference sequence). CDR3 length: 12 amino acids. Trimming removed 0 bases from V and 10 bases from J, with 12 bases in between. The CDR3 nucleotides are TGTGCCTGGAGTGTAGTACCAGGGAACTACACCTTC. It translates to CAWSVVPGNYTF.

The table lists this clonotype with a few counts. This chain joins TRBV5-6 and TRBJ2-7; D is possibly TRBD2 (6 bases). CDR1 SGHDT and CDR2 YYEEEE come from the germline V gene. V was trimmed by 3 bases and J by 0 bases, leaving 10 bases between them. This CDR3 has 14 amino acids. This chain's CDR3 is CASSWGDPSYEQYF. CDR3 bases: TGTGCCAGCAGCTGGGGGGACCCCTCCTACGAGCAGTACTTC.

This clonotype was recorded a few times. The chain links TRBV14 to TRBJ2-7, with 9 bases fitting TRBD1. The germline V gene encodes CDR1 SGHDN and CDR2 FVKESK. The V and J ends lost 4 bases and 5 bases, in that order; junction bases with no gene match: 9. This CDR3 contains 15 residues. The CDR3 protein is CASSRPGQGYHEQYF. CDR3 nucleotide sequence: TGTGCCAGCAGCCGACCGGGACAGGGCTACCACGAGCAGTACTTC. Full variable domain (rest looked up from reference TRBV14 and TRBJ2-7): EAGVTQFPSHSVIEKGQTVTLRCDPISGHDNLYWYRRVMGKEIKFLLHFVKESKQDESGMPNNRFLAERTGGTYSTLKVQPAELEDSGVYFCASSRPGQGYHEQYFGPGTRLTVT.

This clonotype appeared a few times. The chain recombines TRBV11-2 with TRBJ1-6; no clear D gene. V was pared by 7 bases and J by 3 bases, with 13 bases between. This CDR3 region has 15 residues. The germline CDR1 and CDR2 sequences are SGHAT and FQNNGV. The CDR3 bases are TGTGCCAGCACCTTCTCCGCCGGCTATAATTCACCCCTCCACTTT. The encoded protein is CASTFSAGYNSPLHF.

This chain uses TRBV29-1 with TRBJ1-4, with 9 bases matching TRBD1. The CDR3 has 14 residues. The trim removed 7 bases at V and 4 bases at J, leaving 7 bases unmatched. Looked up from germline, CDR1 is SQVTM and CDR2 is ANQGSEA. The CDR3 loop reads CSAGTGSGNEKLFF. The CDR3 bases are TGCAGCGCCGGGACAGGGTCGGGTAATGAAAAACTGTTTTTT.

The CDR3 nucleotides are TGTGCCAGCAGCCAAGGGGGGACTACTCTCTACAATGAGCAGTTCTTC. Amino acids: CASSQGGTTLYNEQFF. J is TRBJ2-1 and V is TRBV3-1, with TRBD2 identical over 7 bases. The CDR3 runs to 16 residues. Germline V gene data show CDR1 as LGHDT and CDR2 as YNNKEL (reference sequence). Trimming took 1 base from V and 3 from J; bases not matched to a gene: 6.